Sequencing of this T cell receptor (beta chain) was carried out in a study of T cell responses to AZD1222 COVID-19 vaccine. The germline V and J ends were trimmed by 3 bases and 5 bases, with 16 bases remaining between them. The CDR3 runs to 15 residues. CDR1 is KGHSH and CDR2 is LQKENI in the germline V gene. This clone was observed a handful of times. Its specificity is not known. Method: immunoSEQ multiplex PCR; TCRdb's copy keeps in-frame clones and lacks some. The table records 130,000 or so clones, roughly 90% of them present only once. Findings of the study overall: The donor group comprised mostly white British people and more females; the analysis possibly underestimated clonal diversity. The study identified only a handful of AZD1222 recipients as seropositive at baseline.

The receptor's source is an adult in good health. This chain connects TRBV18 to TRBJ1-2; D might be TRBD1 (5 bases). Sequences were derived from peripheral blood, sampled on day 0 of AZD1222 vaccination. The CDR3 loop is CASSPTELTSYGYTF. DNA for the CDR3: TGTGCCAGCTCACCGACAGAGCTAACATCGTATGGCTACACCTTC.